The clone carrying this T cell receptor beta chain came up a few times. The target antigen is unknown. CDR1 and CDR2 from the germline V gene are SEHNR and FQNEAQ (reference sequence). The CDR3 has 14 residues. V was pared by 5 bases and J by 4 bases, with 14 bases between. The entry originates in a study of CD8 T cells in ankylosing spondylitis. Study-wide results and caveats: Characteristic, it appeared, of ankylosing spondylitis blood was a TCR beta motif of eight highly homologous variants. The authors reported significant enrichment of disease-linked clones in matched ankylosing spondylitis synovial fluid.

Libraries of TCR beta came from quantitative 5'-RACE with molecular barcodes. TCRdb analysed the 5' RACE reads with MiXCR anew, one entry per CDR3 protein. The table includes about 440,000 distinct CDR3 sequences, about 15% detected once. The chain carries TRBV7-9 and TRBJ2-5; tentatively, D is TRBD1 (7 bases). The sequence was collected from a male donor with ankylosing spondylitis. What was sequenced was blood, either unsorted or a sorted T cell fraction (not recorded which). The CDR3 DNA reads TGTGCCAGCAGCCCCGACAGGGAGGCAGAGACCCAGTACTTC. Translated, it gives CASSPDREAETQYF.